The 17 T cell receptor beta chains in this list originate from one sample, sequenced in a study of blood T cell repertoires in COVID-19. Sequencing was performed with immunoSEQ multiplex PCR; in TCRdb, only in-frame clones are kept and a portion is missing. The table lists some 260,000 clones, approximately 80% of them singletons. The specimen was peripheral blood. These receptor sequences come from an elderly man with acute or convalescent COVID-19.

The V call is TRBV3-1 (or the pseudogene TRBV3-2), the J call TRBJ2-2, with D maybe TRBD2 (6 bases). The germline V gene has CDR1 LGHDT and CDR2 YNNKEL (reference sequence). The CDR3 covers 15 residues. Trimming pared 1 base from V and 5 bases from J, leaving 11 bases between. In DNA form, the CDR3 reads TGTGCCAGCAGCCAAGGCTTAGGGAGGACCGGGGAGCTGTTTTTT. This translates into CASSQGLGRTGELFF.

The sample holds a few counts of this clone. The chain employs TRBV5-3 and TRBJ2-7, with 7 bases lining up with TRBD2. TRBV5-3 falls under the ORF class, with uncertain function. The CDR3 spans 17 residues. V lost 0 bases to trimming and J lost 5 bases; unmatched junction nucleotides: 14. CDR3 protein: CARSLAGGTPSRHEQYF. DNA of the CDR3: TGTGCCAGAAGCTTGGCCGGGGGGACCCCATCCAGACACGAGCAGTACTTC.

The chain couples TRBV12-3 or TRBV12-4 to TRBJ1-4; D might be TRBD1 (5 bases). The CDR3 contains 13 residues. V lost 3 bases, J lost 8 bases, and 10 bases lay in between. CDR3 in amino acids: CASSFRRGEKLFF. In DNA, the CDR3 is TGTGCCAGCAGTTTTAGGCGGGGCGAAAAACTGTTTTTT.

The chain couples TRBV6-5 to TRBJ1-5; no reliable D call. The ends were cut back, 0 bases at V and 6 bases at J, with 9 bases in the middle. The germline gives CDR1 MNHEY, CDR2 SVGAGI. The CDR3 consists of 14 residues. The CDR3 is CASSYSQVGQPQHF. CDR3 DNA: TGTGCCAGCAGTTACTCGCAGGTGGGTCAGCCCCAGCATTTT.

The V gene is TRBV5-1, the J gene TRBJ1-5; unclear D gene. This CDR3 comprises 13 residues. Trimming shortened V by 0 bases and J by 3 bases, and 4 bases separated the two germline ends. CDR1 is SGHRS and CDR2 is YFSETQ in the germline V gene. The DNA for the CDR3 is TGCGCCAGCAGCTTGGATCTCAATCAGCCCCAGCATTTT. It encodes CASSLDLNQPQHF.

The chain has TRBV3-1 (or the pseudogene TRBV3-2) and TRBJ2-7; TRBD2 agrees at 9 bases. This CDR3 contains 20 residues. V lost 3 bases to trimming and J lost 2 bases; unmatched junction nucleotides: 20. Germline V gene data show CDR1 as LGHDT and CDR2 as YNNKEL (reference sequence). This CDR3 reads CASSQGSITRGGGFTYEQYF. CDR3 bases: TGTGCCAGCAGCCAGGGATCGATAACTCGCGGGGGGGGCTTTACCTACGAGCAGTACTTC.

The V gene is TRBV6-2 or TRBV6-3, the J gene TRBJ2-7; 9 nucleotides align to TRBD1. CDR1 and CDR2 from the germline V gene are MNHEY and SVGEGT. CDR3 length: 14 residues. Losses at the gene ends were 4 bases for V and 0 bases for J; bases not matched to a gene: 1. This CDR3 is CASSSQGASYEQYF. The CDR3 bases are TGTGCCAGCAGTTCACAGGGGGCCTCCTACGAGCAGTACTTC.

The chain combines TRBV7-2 with TRBJ2-3; 7 nucleotides match TRBD1. Germline V CDR1 and CDR2: SGHTA, FQGNSA. Trimming at V came to 2 bases and at J to 1 base, leaving 3 bases not matched to a gene. This CDR3 is built from 15 residues. The CDR3: CASSLNRGGTDTQYF. Written as DNA, the CDR3 is TGTGCCAGCAGCTTAAACAGGGGCGGCACAGATACGCAGTATTTT.

V usage is TRBV9 and J usage is TRBJ2-3; 10 bases line up with TRBD2. The CDR3 covers 16 residues. V shed 2 bases, J shed 5 bases, and the junction held 8 bases outside the gene matches. The germline CDR1 and CDR2 sequences are SGDLS and YYNGEE. The CDR3 DNA reads as TGTGCCAGCAGCGTCCAAGCGGGAGGGCGTGGAGATACGCAGTATTTT. Its translation is CASSVQAGGRGDTQYF.

This clone turned up a few times. The V gene is TRBV28, the J gene TRBJ2-5; 10 bases fit TRBD1. Losses at the gene ends were 2 bases for V and 2 bases for J; bases not matched to a gene: 14. CDR3 size: 19 residues. Per the germline V gene, CDR1 is MDHEN and CDR2 is SYDVKM. The CDR3 loop is CASSLLGAGTGDPQETQYF. As DNA, the CDR3 is TGTGCCAGCAGTTTACTAGGCGCCGGGACAGGGGACCCTCAAGAGACCCAGTACTTC.

The chain is built from TRBV2 and TRBJ1-2; TRBD1 is a possible D gene (6 bases). This CDR3 spans 12 amino acids. Germline values: CDR1 SNHLY, CDR2 FYNNEI. V lost 6 bases, J lost 3 bases, and 8 bases lay in between. The CDR3 here is CASSPGDYGYTF. CDR3 nucleotide sequence: TGTGCCAGCAGCCCAGGGGACTATGGCTACACCTTC.

The J gene is TRBJ1-2, the V gene TRBV5-5, with D possibly TRBD1 on 6 matching bases. Trimming stripped 0 bases from V and 5 bases from J, with 14 bases between. Germline assignment: CDR1 SGHKS and CDR2 YYEKEE (reference sequence). CDR3 length: 15 residues. The CDR3 here is CASSLGPAGVYGYTF. DNA of the CDR3: TGTGCCAGCAGCTTGGGTCCAGCAGGGGTATATGGCTACACCTTC.

There are a few counts of this clone. The V gene is TRBV24-1, the J gene TRBJ2-3, with 7 bases matching TRBD2. The germline gives CDR1 KGHDR, CDR2 SFDVKD. This CDR3 has 14 residues. Unmatched junction bases numbered 7, after V lost 5 bases and J lost 6 bases. CDR3 region: CATSVSGKADTQYF. The CDR3 bases are TGTGCCACCAGTGTAAGCGGGAAGGCGGATACGCAGTATTTT.

V usage is TRBV4-2 and J usage is TRBJ2-1; 7 bases match TRBD2. CDR3 length: 11 amino acids. Germline V gene lookup returns CDR1 LGHNA and CDR2 YNFKEQ. The V and J ends lost 8 bases and 6 bases, in that order; junction bases with no gene match: 1. CDR3 DNA: TGTGCCAGCGGGAGGGGCAATGAGCAGTTCTTC. Protein: CASGRGNEQFF.

This clone showed up just a few times. This chain uses TRBV30 with TRBJ2-7; D possibly corresponds to TRBD2 (5 bases). Deletions cut 2 bases from V and 7 bases from J, with 9 bases between. Germline V lookup: CDR1 GTSNPN, CDR2 SVGIG (reference sequence). The CDR3 is made up of 11 amino acids. The CDR3 DNA is TGTGCCTGGAGTAAAAGAGGGGAGCAGTACTTC. Translation: CAWSKRGEQYF. The full variable domain, in which reference TRBV30 and TRBJ2-7 provide the parts outside the CDR3, is SQTIHQWPATLVQPVGSPLSLECTVEGTSNPNLYWYRQAAGRGLQLLFYSVGIGQISSEVPQNLSASRPQDRQFILSSKKLLLSDSGFYLCAWSKRGEQYFGPGTRLTVT.

The V gene is TRBV9, the J gene TRBJ2-2; D is possibly TRBD2 (5 bases). V was shortened by 3 bases and J by 7 bases, with 19 bases between the two germline ends. This CDR3 region has 16 residues. Per the germline V gene, CDR1 is SGDLS and CDR2 is YYNGEE. The chain's CDR3 is CASSAGWGSVDGELFF. The CDR3 coding sequence is TGTGCCAGCAGCGCGGGGTGGGGATCCGTAGACGGGGAGCTGTTTTTT.

The chain carries TRBV6-5 and TRBJ1-6; tentatively, D is TRBD1 (6 bases). Germline CDR1 MNHEY, CDR2 SVGAGI. V lost 2 bases to trimming and J lost 7 bases, with 9 bases between them. This CDR3 comprises 14 residues. CDR3 sequence reads: CASSYVQGNSPLHF. The DNA of the CDR3 is TGTGCCAGCAGTTACGTTCAGGGGAATTCACCCCTCCACTTT.